The present TCR beta chain was sequenced within a study of blood T cell repertoires in COVID-19. Study summary: T cells, B-cell-depleted T cells, or PBMCs provided the cDNA or gDNA that served as material.

Clones were read by immunoSEQ multiplex PCR, and TCRdb kept only the in-frame ones, dropping some. The sample carries 200,000 to 250,000 clones, roughly 84% recorded once. The CDR3 has 13 amino acids. Looked up from germline, CDR1 is SNHLY and CDR2 is FYNNEI. Trimming stripped 8 bases from V and 6 bases from J, with 13 bases between. Material for sequencing was peripheral blood. This chain connects TRBV2 to TRBJ2-2, with D maybe TRBD2 (7 bases). This receptor was obtained from a woman over 75 with acute or convalescent COVID-19. CDR3 nucleotide sequence: TGTGCCAGCGGGGGGGCCGGATCCGGGGAGCTGTTTTTT. Residues: CASGGAGSGELFF.